The 8 T cell receptor beta chains below come from one sample, sequenced in a study of cytomegalovirus exposure and HLA in healthy donors. Primers for the PCR totalled 60 Vbeta and 13 Jbeta. The assay was immunoSEQ multiplex PCR, and TCRdb's table has in-frame clones only and misses some. The sample holds over 95,000 clones, 65% to 80% seen once. Material for sequencing was PBMCs. These receptors were obtained from a man aged 40-49 years in good health and CMV-seropositive.

V is TRBV13 and J is TRBJ2-7; TRBD2 agrees at 9 bases. With V trimmed by 3 bases and J by 2 bases, 8 bases remained unmatched. Germline V gene lookup returns CDR1 PRHDT and CDR2 FYEKMQ (reference sequence). The CDR3 loop spans 16 amino acids. CDR3 DNA sequence: TGTGCCAGCAGCTTTGGTTTGGCGGGGGGGCCCTACGAGCAGTACTTC. As protein: CASSFGLAGGPYEQYF. Drawing the rest from reference TRBV13 and TRBJ2-7, the complete variable domain is AAGVIQSPRHLIKEKRETATLKCYPIPRHDTVYWYQQGPGQDPQFLISFYEKMQSDKGSIPDRFSAQQFSDYHSELNMSSLELGDSALYFCASSFGLAGGPYEQYFGPGTRLTVT.

On this clone itself: The missing conserved phenylalanine or tryptophan at the end of this CDR3 makes a read error likely. The chain combines TRBV27 with TRBJ1-6; TRBD1 aligns across 8 bases. Per germline, CDR1 MNHEY and CDR2 SMNVEV (reference sequence). The V gene end was trimmed by 5 bases and the J gene end by 2 bases; junction bases not matched to a gene: 5. The CDR3 consists of 16 residues. The CDR3 reads CASSLDRVPYNSPLHL. For the CDR3, the DNA is TGTGCCAGCAGTCTGGACAGGGTGCCCTATAATTCACCCCTCCACCTT.

This sequence joins TRBV9 and TRBJ2-5, with TRBD2 identical over 7 bases. The end of the DNA fits TRBJ2-7 better, so the J call may be wrong. Germline assignment: CDR1 SGDLS and CDR2 YYNGEE. CDR3 length: 14 residues. The CDR3 here is CASSPQGGSIEQYF. In nucleotides, the CDR3 is TGTGCCAGCAGCCCCCAGGGAGGGAGCATCGAGCAGTACTTC.

The chain joins TRBV19 to TRBJ1-4, with D unresolved. CDR1 and CDR2 from the germline V gene are LNHDA and SQIVND (reference sequence). This CDR3 is 13 amino acids long. Trimming stripped 5 bases from V and 7 bases from J, with 11 bases between. The CDR3: CASSSELGEKLFF. The CDR3 DNA follows: TGTGCCAGTAGTTCGGAGCTGGGTGAAAAACTGTTTTTT. Full variable domain (rest looked up from reference TRBV19 and TRBJ1-4): DGGITQSPKYLFRKEGQNVTLSCEQNLNHDAMYWYRQDPGQGLRLIYYSQIVNDFQKGDIAEGYSVSREKKESFPLTVTSAQKNPTAFYLCASSSELGEKLFFGSGTQLSVL.

The chain uses TRBV6-1 and TRBJ2-1; the D is unclear. This CDR3 has 13 amino acids. V dropped 2 bases and J dropped 10 bases, with 12 bases sitting between them. CDR1 MNHNS and CDR2 SASEGT come from the germline V gene. This CDR3 reads CASSEYLKLEQFF. The CDR3 nucleotides are TGTGCCAGCAGTGAATATTTAAAGCTAGAGCAGTTCTTC.

This clone was counted a few times. The chain links TRBV5-1 to TRBJ2-3; the D gene is possibly TRBD1 (5 bases). This CDR3 spans 15 amino acids. The germline V gene encodes CDR1 SGHRS and CDR2 YFSETQ. V was cut by 4 bases and J by 0 bases, with 12 bases left in between. CDR3 DNA sequence: TGCGCCAGCAGCGACCGGACATCTAGCACAGATACGCAGTATTTT. Protein product: CASSDRTSSTDTQYF.

The rearrangement links TRBV18 to TRBJ2-7; D call uncertain. The CDR3 length is 12 residues. Per germline, CDR1 KGHSH and CDR2 LQKENI. V was clipped by 4 bases and J by 1 base, with 5 bases between them. CDR3 nucleotide sequence: TGTGCCAGCTCACGTAGTTCCTACGAGCAGTACTTC. Translation gives CASSRSSYEQYF.

The J gene is TRBJ2-7, the V gene TRBV19; the match to TRBD1 covers 10 bases. The length of the CDR3 is 15 residues. Germline trimming cut 5 bases from V and 4 bases from J; bases unmatched to any gene: 8. Germline V gene sequence: CDR1 LNHDA, CDR2 SQIVND (reference sequence). CDR3 protein: CASSSRGDRGYEQYF. The DNA of the CDR3 is TGTGCCAGTAGTTCCCGGGGGGACAGGGGTTACGAGCAGTACTTC. The complete variable domain, with remaining parts taken from reference TRBV19 and TRBJ2-7, reads DGGITQSPKYLFRKEGQNVTLSCEQNLNHDAMYWYRQDPGQGLRLIYYSQIVNDFQKGDIAEGYSVSREKKESFPLTVTSAQKNPTAFYLCASSSRGDRGYEQYFGPGTRLTVT.